The 32 T cell receptor beta chains in this list originate from one sample, sequenced in a study of cytomegalovirus exposure and HLA in healthy donors. Amplification used 60 Vbeta primers and 13 Jbeta primers. Assay: immunoSEQ multiplex PCR; the TCRdb copy retains only in-frame clones and omits some. The sample gives roughly 150,000 clones, 77% of which show up once; roughly 3.7% is in the top ten. Sequencing was carried out using PBMCs. These receptors were obtained from a male donor in good health and CMV-seronegative.

This clone has more than one count but fewer than ten. The chain is built from TRBV5-1 and TRBJ2-5, with 10 bases aligning to TRBD2. Gene TRBJ2-7 matches the end of the DNA better, so the J call may be wrong. CDR1 SGHRS and CDR2 YFSETQ come from the germline V gene. The CDR3 spans 18 residues. CDR3 residues: CASSFRTSGSKSSYEQYF. The CDR3 bases are TGCGCCAGCAGCTTCAGGACTAGCGGATCAAAGAGCTCCTACGAGCAGTACTTC.

This clone was detected only a few times. V usage is TRBV9 and J usage is TRBJ1-1; the D gene is possibly TRBD1 (6 bases). Germline CDR1 SGDLS, CDR2 YYNGEE. The CDR3 sequence is 15 residues long. Trimming shortened V by 4 bases and J by 2 bases, and 15 bases separated the two germline ends. The CDR3 loop reads CASSSMTGLNTEAFF. Here the CDR3 DNA reads TGTGCCAGCAGCTCGATGACAGGACTTAACACTGAAGCTTTCTTT.

This clone was counted only a few times. The rearrangement joins TRBV6-4 to TRBJ1-5; D remains unclear. The CDR3 is 13 amino acids. Trimming stripped 5 bases from V and 6 bases from J, with 11 bases between. Per germline, CDR1 MRHNA and CDR2 SNTAGT. CDR3 amino acids: CASSNEFGQPQHF. The CDR3 DNA sequence: TGTGCCAGCAGTAATGAATTCGGTCAGCCCCAGCATTTT.

This chain links TRBV5-4 with TRBJ2-7; D is perhaps TRBD1 (6 bases). CDR1 SGHNT and CDR2 YYREEE come from the germline V gene (reference sequence). Trimming left V 4 bases short and J 5 bases short, with 19 bases between. CDR3 length: 15 residues. The CDR3 DNA reads TGTGCCAGCAGCATGCAGTATGGCAGGGGACACGAGCAGTACTTC. Its protein product is CASSMQYGRGHEQYF.

The chain combines TRBV7-2 with TRBJ2-5; D is unresolved. With 1 base removed from V and 10 bases from J, the gap between germline ends came to 7 bases. The CDR3 has 11 amino acids. The germline V gene has CDR1 SGHTA and CDR2 FQGNSA. The CDR3 sequence: CASSLGRDQYF. CDR3 in DNA: TGTGCCAGCAGCTTAGGAAGAGACCAGTACTTC.

The V call is TRBV5-4, the J call TRBJ1-2, with TRBD1 matching 7 bases. CDR1 SGHNT and CDR2 YYREEE come from the germline V gene (reference sequence). The V and J ends lost 4 bases and 4 bases, in that order; junction bases with no gene match: 7. The CDR3 is 14 residues long. The CDR3 DNA reads as TGTGCCAGCAGCCCCCAGGGGGGAGCCTATGGCTACACCTTC. Its protein is CASSPQGGAYGYTF.

The chain is built from TRBV13 and TRBJ1-4, with D perhaps matching TRBD1 (6 bases). The germline gives CDR1 PRHDT, CDR2 FYEKMQ (reference sequence). V shed 3 bases and J shed 2 bases, with 10 bases lying between them. This CDR3 region has 15 residues. CDR3 DNA sequence: TGTGCCAGCAGCTTCGGGGGGGCGACTAATGAAAAACTGTTTTTT. As protein: CASSFGGATNEKLFF.

The rearrangement joins TRBV9 to TRBJ1-3; maybe TRBD1 (6 bases). The CDR3 loop spans 13 amino acids. Germline lookup yields CDR1 SGDLS and CDR2 YYNGEE. V was shortened by 3 bases and J by 5 bases, with 9 bases between the two germline ends. CDR3 protein: CASSDRDRNTIYF. CDR3 in DNA: TGTGCCAGCAGCGACCGGGACAGAAACACCATATATTTT.

The chain uses TRBV19 and TRBJ2-3, with 7 bases aligning to TRBD2. The germline V gene encodes CDR1 LNHDA and CDR2 SQIVND (reference sequence). The CDR3 has 15 amino acids. The trim removed 1 base at V and 0 bases at J, leaving 1 base unmatched. CDR3 protein: CASSIGRGSTDTQYF. In DNA, the CDR3 is TGTGCCAGTAGTATAGGGCGGGGGAGCACAGATACGCAGTATTTT.

The chain employs TRBV29-1 and TRBJ1-4; D is unresolved. V lost 4 bases and J lost 4, with 10 bases in between. There are 13 residues in the CDR3. Germline-derived CDR1 and CDR2 are SQVTM and ANQGSEA. The CDR3 sequence: CSVVVGLNEKLFF. In nucleotides, the CDR3 is TGCAGCGTTGTAGTGGGCCTTAATGAAAAACTGTTTTTT.

The V and J genes are TRBV4-1 and TRBJ2-1; the D gene is possibly TRBD2 (6 bases). The CDR3 spans 15 residues. The V gene lost 4 bases and the J gene lost 3 bases, with 13 bases spanning the gap. The V gene's germline CDR1 is MGHRA and CDR2 YSYEKL. For the CDR3, the DNA is TGCGCCAGCAGCCCCTGGGAGGTCAACTACAATGAGCAGTTCTTC. Translated: CASSPWEVNYNEQFF.

The chain combines TRBV12-5 with TRBJ2-5; TRBD1 agrees at 8 bases. The J call may be mistaken, given a closer DNA end match to TRBJ2-7. There are 18 residues in the CDR3. The germline V gene has CDR1 LGHNT and CDR2 FRNRAP. The CDR3 spells CASGLFSQQGGTSYEQYF. CDR3 bases: TGTGCTAGTGGTTTGTTTTCTCAACAGGGGGGAACCTCCTACGAGCAGTACTTC.

The gene calls are TRBV6-1 and TRBJ2-1; the match to TRBD1 covers 8 bases. The CDR3 is made up of 21 amino acids. Germline lookup yields CDR1 MNHNS and CDR2 SASEGT. Losses at the gene ends were 2 bases for V and 0 bases for J; bases not matched to a gene: 18. The chain's CDR3 is CASSENNRDRRRISSYNEQFF. Written as DNA, the CDR3 is TGTGCCAGCAGTGAAAATAACCGGGACAGGCGACGAATAAGCTCCTACAATGAGCAGTTCTTC.

The gene calls are TRBV6-1 and TRBJ1-2; TRBD1 might be the D (6 bases). Deletions cut 6 bases from V and 4 bases from J, with 18 bases between. The CDR3 spans 15 residues. Germline assignment: CDR1 MNHNS and CDR2 SASEGT. DNA of the CDR3: TGTGCCAGCAGATCTACGGACAGATTTACCTATGGCTACACCTTC. It codes for CASRSTDRFTYGYTF.

This chain links TRBV7-9 with TRBJ2-5; 9 bases line up with TRBD2. The junction had 19 bases not matched to a gene; V was cut back by 5 bases and J by 9 bases. Germline values: CDR1 SEHNR, CDR2 FQNEAQ (reference sequence). The CDR3 covers 17 residues. The CDR3 loop reads CASSPRGGGAPSGAQYF. DNA of the CDR3: TGTGCCAGCAGCCCCAGGGGCGGGGGGGCCCCATCTGGGGCCCAGTACTTC.

A note on this clone: At one of its ends the junction is not consistent with the germline gene, which may arise from a read error. The gene calls are TRBV7-7 and TRBJ2-2; 8 nucleotides align to TRBD2. Germline V CDR1 and CDR2: SSHAT, FNYEAQ (reference sequence). This CDR3 has 16 amino acids. The CDR3 region is CASSNRAGANTGELFF. The CDR3 nucleotides are TGTGCTAGCAGCAACCGAGCGGGGGCTAACACCGGGGAGCTGTTTTTT. The full variable domain, in which reference TRBV7-7 and TRBJ2-2 provide the parts outside the CDR3, is GAGVSQSPRYKVTKRGQDVTLRCDPISSHATLYWYQQALGQGPEFLTYFNYEAQPDKSGLPSDRFSAERPEGSISTLTIQRTEQRDSAMYRCASSNRAGANTGELFFGEGSRLTVL.

Only a few counts were recorded for this clone. The V gene is TRBV4-1, the J gene TRBJ2-7, with D tentatively TRBD2 (5 bases). CDR1 and CDR2 (germline): MGHRA, YSYEKL. Trimming stripped 4 bases from V and 0 bases from J, with 10 bases between. This CDR3 spans 14 amino acids. The DNA for the CDR3 is TGCGCCAGCAGCCGTGGAGCGGACTCCTACGAGCAGTACTTC. It translates to CASSRGADSYEQYF.

This clone was counted between two and nine times. The CDR3 DNA reads TGTGCCAGCAGTTACTCAACAGGGGCCGGGGGCTACACCTTC. The encoded protein is CASSYSTGAGGYTF. The genes are TRBV6-5 and TRBJ1-2, with TRBD1 matching over 7 bases. Germline V gene sequence: CDR1 MNHEY, CDR2 SVGAGI. There are 14 residues in the CDR3. After removal of 0 bases from V and 8 bases from J, the junction contained 6 bases not matched to a gene.

The CDR3 DNA follows: TGTGCCAGCAGGGGACTAGCGGGACCCAATGAGCAGTTCTTC. This translates into CASRGLAGPNEQFF. The chain combines TRBV27 with TRBJ2-1, with 13 bases lining up with TRBD2. CDR3 length: 14 amino acids. Trimming at V came to 6 bases and at J to 6 bases, leaving 2 bases not matched to a gene. Germline V lookup: CDR1 MNHEY, CDR2 SMNVEV (reference sequence).

V is TRBV29-1 and J is TRBJ2-7; 10 nucleotides agree with TRBD1. There are 13 residues in the CDR3. The J segment lost 5 bases and the V segment lost 8 bases, leaving 9 bases of the junction unmatched. The germline CDR1 and CDR2 sequences are SQVTM and ANQGSEA. CDR3 sequence reads: CSTTRDRGHEQYF. CDR3 DNA: TGCAGCACGACCCGGGACAGGGGCCACGAGCAGTACTTC.

The chain recombines TRBV18 with TRBJ1-3, with TRBD1 matching over 11 bases. V shed 8 bases, J shed 4 bases, and the junction held 10 bases outside the gene matches. This CDR3 has 16 amino acids. The germline V gene encodes CDR1 KGHSH and CDR2 LQKENI. The CDR3, as DNA: TGTGCCAGCGCGCCGTCCGGGACAGGGGGAGGAAACACCATATATTTT. This encodes CASAPSGTGGGNTIYF.

The chain employs TRBV21-1 and TRBJ2-1; the D segment call TRBD1 is taken from the table without a DNA check. TRBV21-1 is marked as a pseudogene. This CDR3 is 16 amino acids long. CDR3 amino acids: CASSITGTDLHNEQFF. The CDR3 bases are TGTGCCAGCAGCATAACCGGGACAGACTTACACAATGAGCAGTTCTTC.

The chain couples TRBV7-9 to TRBJ1-2; 10 bases map to TRBD1. The V segment lost 4 bases and the J segment 3 bases; nucleotides outside the gene matches: 2. This CDR3 spans 14 amino acids. The germline gives CDR1 SEHNR, CDR2 FQNEAQ (reference sequence). CDR3: CASSSGTGDYGYTF. In DNA, the CDR3 is TGTGCCAGCAGCTCCGGGACAGGGGACTATGGCTACACCTTC. The entire variable domain, with the rest obtained from reference TRBV7-9 and TRBJ1-2, is as follows: DTGVSQNPRHKITKRGQNVTFRCDPISEHNRLYWYRQTLGQGPEFLTYFQNEAQLEKSRLLSDRFSAERPKGSFSTLEIQRTEQGDSAMYLCASSSGTGDYGYTFGSGTRLTVV.

This chain connects TRBV4-1 to TRBJ2-5, with 7 bases that match TRBD1. Germline CDR1 is MGHRA and CDR2 is YSYEKL. This CDR3 contains 16 residues. Trimming cost V 0 bases and J 5 bases; bases outside gene matches: 9. Here the CDR3 reads CASSQESGTAQETQYF. The CDR3 DNA sequence: TGCGCCAGCAGCCAAGAATCCGGGACAGCGCAGGAGACCCAGTACTTC.

V and J are TRBV30 and TRBJ1-4, with 8 bases lining up with TRBD1. V gave up 4 bases and J gave up 6 bases; unmatched junction bases: 4. The CDR3 has 13 amino acids. CDR1 and CDR2 from the germline V gene are GTSNPN and SVGIG (reference sequence). The DNA for the CDR3 is TGTGCCTGGAACCCGGACAGGGATGAAAAACTGTTTTTT. This translates into CAWNPDRDEKLFF.

This chain uses TRBV7-2 with TRBJ2-1, with 10 bases lining up with TRBD1. The ends lost 5 bases at V and 0 bases at J; junction bases unmatched: 7. The CDR3 sequence is 17 residues long. CDR1 and CDR2 from the germline V gene are SGHTA and FQGNSA. In DNA, the CDR3 is TGTGCCAGCAGCCCCAGCCGGACAGGGGGCTCCTACAATGAGCAGTTCTTC. The encoded protein is CASSPSRTGGSYNEQFF.

This clone turned up a few times. This sequence joins TRBV2 and TRBJ1-2, with a tentative D call TRBD1 (5 bases). Trimming removed 5 bases from V and 10 bases from J, with 14 bases in between. This CDR3 contains 12 residues. From germline, CDR1 is SNHLY and CDR2 FYNNEI. CDR3 bases: TGTGCCAGCAGTTCCCTGACAGAATACTACACCTTC. The encoded protein is CASSSLTEYYTF. Drawing the rest from reference TRBV2 and TRBJ1-2, the complete variable domain is EPEVTQTPSHQVTQMGQEVILRCVPISNHLYFYWYRQILGQKVEFLVSFYNNEISEKSEIFDDQFSVERPDGSNFTLKIRSTKLEDSAMYFCASSSLTEYYTFGSGTRLTVV.

The rearrangement uses TRBV29-1 and TRBJ1-1, with 8 bases that match TRBD1. Unmatched junction bases numbered 8, after V lost 7 bases and J lost 4 bases. The CDR3 is 13 amino acids. Germline CDR1 is SQVTM and CDR2 is ANQGSEA. DNA of the CDR3: TGCAGCGGCCTACAGGGGGGGGGCACTGAAGCTTTCTTT. It yields the protein CSGLQGGGTEAFF.

The CDR3 DNA is TGTGCCAGCAGCTTAAGGGGCGCAACTGGAAACACCATATATTTT. As protein: CASSLRGATGNTIYF. V and J are TRBV5-8 and TRBJ1-3; TRBD1 might be the D (5 bases). CDR1 is SGHTS, CDR2 YDEGEE, per germline. Deletions cut 2 bases from V and 2 bases from J, with 11 bases between. The CDR3 contains 15 residues.

The J gene is TRBJ2-7, the V gene TRBV28, with D possibly TRBD1 on 5 matching bases. The V end was cut by 6 bases, the J end by 5 bases, with 17 bases between. The CDR3 extends over 14 amino acids. Germline V gene data show CDR1 as MDHEN and CDR2 as SYDVKM. The CDR3 is CASRGLGVGDEQYF. DNA for the CDR3: TGTGCCAGCAGAGGCCTTGGCGTAGGGGACGAGCAGTACTTC.

The gene calls are TRBV10-3 and TRBJ2-1; tentatively, D is TRBD2 (6 bases). The CDR3 is 13 residues long. V was pared by 10 bases and J by 9 bases, with 19 bases between. CDR1 and CDR2 from the germline V gene are ENHRY and SYGVKD. CDR3 in amino acids: CASESGGSREQFF. The DNA of the CDR3 is TGTGCCAGCGAATCCGGAGGGTCCCGTGAGCAGTTCTTC.

This clone appeared once. V usage is TRBV4-1 and J usage is TRBJ2-5; D is unclear. The V gene's germline CDR1 is MGHRA and CDR2 YSYEKL. V dropped 1 base and J dropped 5 bases, with 11 bases sitting between them. The CDR3 sequence is 14 residues long. The DNA of the CDR3 is TGCGCCAGCAGCCAAGGAGGCATTTGGGAGACCCAGTACTTC. It is translated as CASSQGGIWETQYF.